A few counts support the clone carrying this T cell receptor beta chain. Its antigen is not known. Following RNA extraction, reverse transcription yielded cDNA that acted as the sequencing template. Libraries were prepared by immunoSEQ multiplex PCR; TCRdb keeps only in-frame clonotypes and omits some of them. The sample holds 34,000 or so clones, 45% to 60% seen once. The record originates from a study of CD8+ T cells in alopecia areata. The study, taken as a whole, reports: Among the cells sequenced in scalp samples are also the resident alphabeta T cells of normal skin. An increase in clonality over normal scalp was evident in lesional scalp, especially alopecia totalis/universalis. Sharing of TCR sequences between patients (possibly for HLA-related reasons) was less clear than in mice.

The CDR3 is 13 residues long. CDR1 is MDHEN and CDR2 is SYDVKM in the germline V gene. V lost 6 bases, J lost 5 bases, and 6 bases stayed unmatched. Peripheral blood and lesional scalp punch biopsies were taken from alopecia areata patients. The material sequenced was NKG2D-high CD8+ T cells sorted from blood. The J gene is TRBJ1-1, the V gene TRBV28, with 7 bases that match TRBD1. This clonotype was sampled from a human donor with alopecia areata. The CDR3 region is CASSRQGWTEAFF. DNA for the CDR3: TGTGCCAGCAGCCGACAGGGATGGACTGAAGCTTTCTTT.